Listed below are T cell receptor beta chains from one sample, sequenced in a study of blood T cell repertoires in COVID-19. The table came from immunoSEQ multiplex PCR; TCRdb's copy has only in-frame clones and leaves some out. The sample holds around 130,000 clones, about 76% seen once. The material sequenced was peripheral blood. Every receptor here comes from a man older than 75 with acute or convalescent COVID-19. Both conserved end residues are part of each CDR3. Fields, in order: D gene, V gene, clone size, J gene, CDR3 protein, CDR3 DNA. D genes are given only for firm matches. A clone size is listed for some rows: how often the clone was seen (once, few, many), or a class if it is expanded.

TRBD1	TRBV6-5	NA	TRBJ2-3	CASRVGQGYTDTQYF	TGTGCCAGCAGAGTCGGACAGGGCTACACAGATACGCAGTATTTT
TRBD2	TRBV7-2	NA	TRBJ2-7	CASSLSGVSSYEQYF	TGTGCCAGCAGCTTAAGCGGGGTTAGCTCCTACGAGCAGTACTTC
NA	TRBV5-1	NA	TRBJ1-2	CASSLEAQNYGYTF	TGCGCCAGCAGCTTGGAAGCGCAAAACTATGGCTACACCTTC
NA	TRBV5-5	NA	TRBJ1-2	CASSARLNYGYTF	TGTGCCAGCAGCGCACGACTCAACTATGGCTACACCTTC
TRBD2	TRBV2	NA	TRBJ2-5	CASSDLAGGPGYF	TGTGCCAGCAGTGACCTAGCGGGGGGGCCGGGATACTTC
TRBD1	TRBV6-6	once	TRBJ2-7	CASSYSDRGYEQYF	TGTGCCAGCAGTTACTCCGACAGGGGCTACGAGCAGTACTTC
NA	TRBV7-6	NA	TRBJ2-1	CASSLGARGPSSYNEQFF	TGTGCCAGCAGCCTAGGGGCTAGGGGTCCCAGCTCCTACAATGAGCAGTTCTTC
NA	TRBV7-9	few	TRBJ1-5	CASSLDTTGFNQPQHF	TGTGCCAGCAGCTTAGACACCACAGGGTTTAATCAGCCCCAGCATTTT
TRBD1	TRBV29-1	few	TRBJ1-2	CRAGQGNSYGYTF	TGCAGGGCTGGACAGGGCAATTCTTATGGCTACACCTTC
TRBD2	TRBV5-1	NA	TRBJ2-5	CASSPGLAGGQETQYF	TGCGCCAGCAGCCCAGGACTAGCGGGGGGGCAAGAGACCCAGTACTTC
TRBD2	TRBV5-1	once	TRBJ2-1	CASSLVPLAVSYNEQFF	TGCGCCAGCAGCTTGGTCCCACTAGCGGTCTCCTACAATGAGCAGTTCTTC
TRBD2	TRBV5-1	NA	TRBJ2-3	CASSSTSGGDSSTDTQYF	TGCGCCAGCAGCTCAACTAGCGGGGGAGATTCTAGCACAGATACGCAGTATTTT
TRBD1	TRBV2	NA	TRBJ2-4	CASMFGTAAKNIQYF	TGTGCCAGCATGTTCGGGACAGCGGCCAAAAACATTCAGTACTTC
TRBD1	TRBV5-1	NA	TRBJ2-2	CASGPPGQGNTGELFF	TGCGCCAGCGGACCACCGGGACAGGGGAACACCGGGGAGCTGTTTTTT
NA	TRBV11-2	NA	TRBJ1-4	CASSLGAREKLFF	TGTGCCAGCAGCTTAGGCGCTCGTGAAAAACTGTTTTTT
TRBD1	TRBV19	NA	TRBJ2-4	CASTSQGAKNIQYF	TGTGCCAGTACGAGCCAGGGGGCAAAAAACATTCAGTACTTC
TRBD1	TRBV7-3	NA	TRBJ2-2	CASSLDRERLFF	TGTGCCAGCAGCCTAGACAGGGAGCGGCTGTTTTTT
TRBD2	TRBV9	NA	TRBJ2-7	CASSPSGRGSYEQYF	TGTGCCAGCAGCCCATCGGGGAGGGGATCCTACGAGCAGTACTTC
NA	TRBV4-1	NA	TRBJ1-5	CASSQDPRWNQPQHF	TGCGCCAGCAGCCAAGATCCGAGGTGGAATCAGCCCCAGCATTTT
NA	TRBV2	NA	TRBJ1-4	CASSLTGFNEKLFF	TGTGCCAGCAGTTTGACAGGCTTTAATGAAAAACTGTTTTTT
TRBD2	TRBV3-1/TRBV3-2	NA	TRBJ2-1	CASSPGGVSSYNEQFF	TGTGCCAGCAGCCCCGGGGGGGTCAGCTCCTACAATGAGCAGTTCTTC
NA	TRBV11-2	NA	TRBJ1-2	CASSLVGRGYGYTF	TGTGCCAGCAGCTTAGTAGGCAGGGGCTATGGCTACACCTTC
TRBD1	TRBV19	NA	TRBJ1-1	CASSIGYRGEAFF	TGTGCCAGTAGTATCGGTTACAGGGGCGAAGCTTTCTTT
TRBD1	TRBV12-3/TRBV12-4	NA	TRBJ1-2	CASSRGTAYGYTF	TGTGCCAGCAGTCGAGGGACAGCATATGGCTACACCTTC